One sample yielded the 2 T cell receptor beta chains listed below, sequenced in a study of tumor and adjacent non-tumor tissue in lung cancer. The template was RNA from unsorted bulk tissue. Three rounds of nested PCR, following a modified ARM-PCR protocol, produced the TCRbeta library. TCRdb re-called the multiplex PCR reads with MiXCR, one entry per CDR3 protein. The data contain 81,000 or so distinct CDR3 sequences, roughly 76% of them singletons. What was sequenced was lung tumor tissue. The receptors derive from a woman aged 45-65 years with non-small cell lung cancer.

The gene calls are TRBV20-1 and TRBJ2-7; D may correspond to TRBD1 or TRBD2 (5 bases each). V was pared by 5 bases and J by 3 bases, with 14 bases between. This CDR3 has 13 residues. Germline V gene sequence: CDR1 DFQATT, CDR2 SNEGSKA (reference sequence). CDR3: CSAARKGSYEQYF. In DNA, the CDR3 is TGCAGTGCTGCAAGGAAGGGGAGCTACGAGCAGTACTTC.

This chain uses TRBV2 with TRBJ1-1, with TRBD1 matching 9 bases. This CDR3 is 15 amino acids long. J lost 5 bases, V lost 7 bases, and 11 bases had no gene match. Germline CDR1 is SNHLY and CDR2 is FYNNEI. In nucleotides, the CDR3 is TGTGCCAGCAATCTTGGACAGGGGCCGTTGACTGAAGCTTTCTTT. Translating it yields CASNLGQGPLTEAFF.